This T cell receptor beta chain is from a study of shared clonotypes between healthy human individuals. Study findings and constraints: Sharing across four donors was highest in naive CD4 (roughly 5%) and lowest in memory CD8 (around 0.4%).

V lost 4 bases and J lost 5, with 5 bases in between. The CDR3 has 12 amino acids. Germline V gives CDR1 MDHEN, CDR2 SYDVKM. The protocol was immunoSEQ multiplex PCR, while the TCRdb copy is restricted to in-frame clones and leaves out a portion. The table has 2 million to 2.5 million clones, 93% seen once. On this clone: Antigen unknown.

Input material: naive CD4+ T cells from PBMCs. The subset was: CD45RA+ positively selected. This sequence originates from a young man in good health. Some clones in this sample may be carry-over from other donors' samples. The V call is TRBV28, the J call TRBJ2-2; unclear D gene. DNA of the CDR3: TGTGCCAGCAGTTGGCGTACCGGGGAGCTGTTTTTT. It yields the protein CASSWRTGELFF.